This TCR beta chain was identified in a study of technical replicates of blood from a few donors. The method was immunoSEQ multiplex PCR; TCRdb's version includes in-frame clones alone and lacks a portion of them. The sample lists tens of thousands of clones, 80% to 95% occurring once. V trimming: 2 bases; J trimming: 6 bases; junction bases outside the gene matches: 3. This CDR3 spans 14 amino acids. The germline V gene has CDR1 MNHEY and CDR2 SMNVEV (reference sequence). The TCR comes from a human donor in good health. Some clones in this sample may be carry-over from other donors' samples. This sequence joins TRBV27 and TRBJ2-1, with 8 nucleotides matching TRBD2. The specimen was PBMCs. The CDR3 nucleotides are TGTGCCAGCAGTTTAGCGGGAGGCTTCAATGAGCAGTTCTTC. It encodes CASSLAGGFNEQFF.